The present entry profiles one TCR beta chain with its context. Its antigen is currently unknown. Both 60 Vbeta primers and 13 Jbeta primers went into the PCR. The method was immunoSEQ multiplex PCR; TCRdb's version includes in-frame clones alone and lacks a portion of them. The sample consists of 85,000 to 130,000 clones, 80% to 90% of them appearing once. Unmatched junction bases numbered 8, after V lost 5 bases and J lost 1 base. This CDR3 has 17 residues. The germline V gene has CDR1 PRHDT and CDR2 FYEKMQ (reference sequence). The data stem from a study of cytomegalovirus exposure and HLA in healthy donors. Study findings and constraints: In an earlier analysis, most TCR beta V segments were productive about 87% or about 30% of the time. Reports state that TCR beta sequences accurately predicted most subjects' HLA-A and HLA-B alleles. Later analysis showed most CMV-associated TCR beta chains appearing HLA-restricted. Researchers catalogued approximately 160 TCR beta chains as cytomegalovirus-associated.

Sequencing input: PBMCs. The chain employs TRBV13 and TRBJ1-4; 9 nucleotides line up with TRBD1. The sequence came from a man in his forties or fifties in good health and CMV-seronegative. As DNA, the CDR3 is TGTGCCAGCAGCACCGATACAGGGGGCGGAACTAATGAAAAACTGTTTTTT. This translates into CASSTDTGGGTNEKLFF.